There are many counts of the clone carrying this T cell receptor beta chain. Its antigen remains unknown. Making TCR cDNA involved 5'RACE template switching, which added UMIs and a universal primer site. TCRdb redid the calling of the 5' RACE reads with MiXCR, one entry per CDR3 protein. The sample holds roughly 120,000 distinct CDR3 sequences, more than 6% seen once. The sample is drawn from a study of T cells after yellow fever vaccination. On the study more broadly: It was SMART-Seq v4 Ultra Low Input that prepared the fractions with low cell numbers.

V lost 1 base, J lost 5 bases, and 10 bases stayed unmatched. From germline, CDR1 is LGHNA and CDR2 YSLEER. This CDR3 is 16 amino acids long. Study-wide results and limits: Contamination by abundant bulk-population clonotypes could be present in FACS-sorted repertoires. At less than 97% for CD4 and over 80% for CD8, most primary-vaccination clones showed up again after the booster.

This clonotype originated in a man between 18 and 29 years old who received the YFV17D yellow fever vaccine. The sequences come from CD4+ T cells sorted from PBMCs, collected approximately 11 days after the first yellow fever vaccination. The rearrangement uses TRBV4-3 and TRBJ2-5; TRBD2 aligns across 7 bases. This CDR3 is CASSQGGDYQWETQYF. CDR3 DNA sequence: TGCGCCAGCAGCCAAGGTGGGGACTACCAATGGGAGACCCAGTACTTC.